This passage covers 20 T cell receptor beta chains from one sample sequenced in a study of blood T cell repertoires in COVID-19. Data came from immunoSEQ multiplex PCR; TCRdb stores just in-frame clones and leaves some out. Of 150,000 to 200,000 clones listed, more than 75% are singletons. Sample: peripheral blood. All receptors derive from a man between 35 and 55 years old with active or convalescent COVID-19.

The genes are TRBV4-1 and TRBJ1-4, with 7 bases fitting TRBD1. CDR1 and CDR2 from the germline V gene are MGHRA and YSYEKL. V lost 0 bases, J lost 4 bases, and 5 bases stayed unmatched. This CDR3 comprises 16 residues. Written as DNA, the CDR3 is TGCGCCAGCAGCCAAGAAGCGACAGGGATTAATGAAAAACTGTTTTTT. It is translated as CASSQEATGINEKLFF.

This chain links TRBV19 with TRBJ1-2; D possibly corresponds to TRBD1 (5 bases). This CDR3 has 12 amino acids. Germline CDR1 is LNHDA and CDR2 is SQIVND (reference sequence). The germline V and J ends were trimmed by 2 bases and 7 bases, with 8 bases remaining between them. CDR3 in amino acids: CASSINQGGYTF. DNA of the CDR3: TGTGCCAGTAGTATAAACCAGGGTGGCTACACCTTC. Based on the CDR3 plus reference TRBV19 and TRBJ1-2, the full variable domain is DGGITQSPKYLFRKEGQNVTLSCEQNLNHDAMYWYRQDPGQGLRLIYYSQIVNDFQKGDIAEGYSVSREKKESFPLTVTSAQKNPTAFYLCASSINQGGYTFGSGTRLTVV.

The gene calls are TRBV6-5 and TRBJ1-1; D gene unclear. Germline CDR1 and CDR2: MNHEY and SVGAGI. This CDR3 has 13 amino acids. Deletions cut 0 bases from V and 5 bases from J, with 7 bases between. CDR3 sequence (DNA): TGTGCCAGCAGTTACTCGGCTGGTACTGAAGCTTTCTTT. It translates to CASSYSAGTEAFF.

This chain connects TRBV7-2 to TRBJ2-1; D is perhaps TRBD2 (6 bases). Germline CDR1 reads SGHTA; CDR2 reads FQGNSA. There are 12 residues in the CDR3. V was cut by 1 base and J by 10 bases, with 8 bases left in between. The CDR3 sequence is CASSLDAGEQFF. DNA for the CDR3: TGTGCCAGCAGCTTAGACGCGGGGGAGCAGTTCTTC.

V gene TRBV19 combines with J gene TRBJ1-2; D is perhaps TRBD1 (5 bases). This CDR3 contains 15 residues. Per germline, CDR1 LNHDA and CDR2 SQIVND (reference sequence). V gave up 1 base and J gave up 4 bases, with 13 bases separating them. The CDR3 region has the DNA TGTGCCAGTAGTATAGCCAGGGAGGGTGGCTATGGCTACACCTTC. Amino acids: CASSIAREGGYGYTF. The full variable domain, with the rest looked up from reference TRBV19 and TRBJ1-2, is DGGITQSPKYLFRKEGQNVTLSCEQNLNHDAMYWYRQDPGQGLRLIYYSQIVNDFQKGDIAEGYSVSREKKESFPLTVTSAQKNPTAFYLCASSIAREGGYGYTFGSGTRLTVV.

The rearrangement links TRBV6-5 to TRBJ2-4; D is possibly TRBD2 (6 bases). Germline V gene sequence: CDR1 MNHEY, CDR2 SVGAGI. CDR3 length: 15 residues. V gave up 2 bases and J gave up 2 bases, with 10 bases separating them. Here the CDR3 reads CASSYRRGTKNIQYF. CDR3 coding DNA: TGTGCCAGCAGTTACAGGCGGGGTACCAAAAACATTCAGTACTTC.

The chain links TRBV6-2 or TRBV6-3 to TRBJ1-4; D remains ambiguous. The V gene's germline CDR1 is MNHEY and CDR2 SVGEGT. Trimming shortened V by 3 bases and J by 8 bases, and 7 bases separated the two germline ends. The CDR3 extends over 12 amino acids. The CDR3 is CASSYRREKLFF. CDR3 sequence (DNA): TGTGCCAGCAGTTATCGCAGGGAAAAACTGTTTTTT.

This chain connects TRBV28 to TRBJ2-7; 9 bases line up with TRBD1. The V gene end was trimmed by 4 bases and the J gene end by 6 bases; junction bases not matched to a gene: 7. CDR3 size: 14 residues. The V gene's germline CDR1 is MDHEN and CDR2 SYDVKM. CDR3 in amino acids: CASSSRDRVGEQYF. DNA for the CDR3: TGTGCCAGCAGTTCCCGGGACAGGGTAGGCGAGCAGTACTTC.

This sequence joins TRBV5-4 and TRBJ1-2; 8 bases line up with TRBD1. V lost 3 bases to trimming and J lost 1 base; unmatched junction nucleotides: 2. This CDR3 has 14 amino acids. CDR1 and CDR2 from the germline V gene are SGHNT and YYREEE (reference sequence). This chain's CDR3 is CASSSGQDNYGYTF. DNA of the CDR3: TGTGCCAGCAGCTCGGGACAGGATAACTATGGCTACACCTTC. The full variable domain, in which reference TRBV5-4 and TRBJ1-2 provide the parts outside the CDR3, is ETGVTQSPTHLIKTRGQQVTLRCSSQSGHNTVSWYQQALGQGPQFIFQYYREEENGRGNFPPRFSGLQFPNYSSELNVNALELDDSALYLCASSSGQDNYGYTFGSGTRLTVV.

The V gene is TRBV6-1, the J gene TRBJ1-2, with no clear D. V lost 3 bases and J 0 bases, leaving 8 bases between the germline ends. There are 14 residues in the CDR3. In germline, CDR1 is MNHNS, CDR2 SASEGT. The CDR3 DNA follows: TGTGCCAGCAGTGAGACATCTTCTAACTATGGCTACACCTTC. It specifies CASSETSSNYGYTF.

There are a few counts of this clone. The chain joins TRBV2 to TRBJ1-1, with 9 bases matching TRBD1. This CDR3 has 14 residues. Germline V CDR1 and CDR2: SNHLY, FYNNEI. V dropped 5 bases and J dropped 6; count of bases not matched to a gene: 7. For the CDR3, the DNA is TGTGCCAGCAGTCGGGACAGGGCAAATCCTGAAGCTTTCTTT. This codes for CASSRDRANPEAFF.

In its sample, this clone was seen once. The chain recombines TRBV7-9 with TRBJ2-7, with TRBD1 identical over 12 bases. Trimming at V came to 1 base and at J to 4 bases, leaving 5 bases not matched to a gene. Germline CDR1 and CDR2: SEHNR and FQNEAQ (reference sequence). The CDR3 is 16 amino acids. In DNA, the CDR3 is TGTGCCAGCAGCTTAGGGCGGGGACAGGGGGCGTACGAGCAGTACTTC. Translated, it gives CASSLGRGQGAYEQYF.

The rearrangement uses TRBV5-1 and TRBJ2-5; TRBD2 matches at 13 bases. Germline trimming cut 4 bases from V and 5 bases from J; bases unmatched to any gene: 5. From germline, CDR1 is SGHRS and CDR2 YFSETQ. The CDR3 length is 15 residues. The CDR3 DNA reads TGCGCCAGCAGCCACCTGACTAGCGGGGGGGAGACCCAGTACTTC. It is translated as CASSHLTSGGETQYF.

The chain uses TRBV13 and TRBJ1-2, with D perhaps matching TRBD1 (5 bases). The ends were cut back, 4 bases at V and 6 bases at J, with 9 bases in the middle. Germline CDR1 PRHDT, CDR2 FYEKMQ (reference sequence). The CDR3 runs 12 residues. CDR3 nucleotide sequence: TGTGCCAGCAGCTCGGGACTCGATGGCTACACCTTC. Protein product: CASSSGLDGYTF.

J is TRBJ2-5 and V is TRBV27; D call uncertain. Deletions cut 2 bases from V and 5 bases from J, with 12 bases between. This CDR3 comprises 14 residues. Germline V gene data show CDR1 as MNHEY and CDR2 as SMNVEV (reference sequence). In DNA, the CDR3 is TGTGCCAGCAGTTTAAACTCCAGGTTCGAGACCCAGTACTTC. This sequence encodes CASSLNSRFETQYF.

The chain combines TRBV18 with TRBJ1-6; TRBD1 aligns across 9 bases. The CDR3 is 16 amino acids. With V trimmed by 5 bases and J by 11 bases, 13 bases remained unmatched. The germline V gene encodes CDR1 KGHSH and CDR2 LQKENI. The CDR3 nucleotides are TGTGCCAGCTCAACTTTTCCGGGACAGGGTACTCCACCCCTCCACTTT. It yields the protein CASSTFPGQGTPPLHF.

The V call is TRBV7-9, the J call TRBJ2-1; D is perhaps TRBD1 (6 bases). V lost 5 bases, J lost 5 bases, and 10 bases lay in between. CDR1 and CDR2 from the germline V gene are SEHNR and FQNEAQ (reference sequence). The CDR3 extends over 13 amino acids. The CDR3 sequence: CASSPQGDNEQFF. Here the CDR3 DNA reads TGTGCCAGCAGCCCACAGGGCGACAATGAGCAGTTCTTC.

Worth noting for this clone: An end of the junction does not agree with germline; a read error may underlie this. The CDR3 reads CSVSIDRARTF. The CDR3 nucleotides are TGCAGCGTTTCCATCGACAGGGCTCGAACCTTC. The chain joins TRBV29-1 to TRBJ2-4, with 7 bases matching TRBD1. CDR3 length: 11 amino acids. CDR1 SQVTM and CDR2 ANQGSEA come from the germline V gene.

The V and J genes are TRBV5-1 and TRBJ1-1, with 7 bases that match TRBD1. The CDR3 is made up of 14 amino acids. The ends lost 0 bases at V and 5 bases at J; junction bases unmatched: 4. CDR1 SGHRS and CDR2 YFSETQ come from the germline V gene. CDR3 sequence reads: CASSLDRGETEAFF. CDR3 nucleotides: TGCGCCAGCAGCTTGGACAGGGGCGAGACTGAAGCTTTCTTT.

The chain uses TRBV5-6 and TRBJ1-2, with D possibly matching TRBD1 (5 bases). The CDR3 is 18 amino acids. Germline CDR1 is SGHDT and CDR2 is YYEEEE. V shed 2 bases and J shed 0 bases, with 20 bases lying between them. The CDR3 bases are TGTGCCAGCAGCTTCAGGGTCAGGGCGAGAAGAGCTAACTATGGCTACACCTTC. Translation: CASSFRVRARRANYGYTF. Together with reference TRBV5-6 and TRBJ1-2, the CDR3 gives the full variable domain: DAGVTQSPTHLIKTRGQQVTLRCSPKSGHDTVSWYQQALGQGPQFIFQYYEEEERQRGNFPDRFSGHQFPNYSSELNVNALLLGDSALYLCASSFRVRARRANYGYTFGSGTRLTVV.